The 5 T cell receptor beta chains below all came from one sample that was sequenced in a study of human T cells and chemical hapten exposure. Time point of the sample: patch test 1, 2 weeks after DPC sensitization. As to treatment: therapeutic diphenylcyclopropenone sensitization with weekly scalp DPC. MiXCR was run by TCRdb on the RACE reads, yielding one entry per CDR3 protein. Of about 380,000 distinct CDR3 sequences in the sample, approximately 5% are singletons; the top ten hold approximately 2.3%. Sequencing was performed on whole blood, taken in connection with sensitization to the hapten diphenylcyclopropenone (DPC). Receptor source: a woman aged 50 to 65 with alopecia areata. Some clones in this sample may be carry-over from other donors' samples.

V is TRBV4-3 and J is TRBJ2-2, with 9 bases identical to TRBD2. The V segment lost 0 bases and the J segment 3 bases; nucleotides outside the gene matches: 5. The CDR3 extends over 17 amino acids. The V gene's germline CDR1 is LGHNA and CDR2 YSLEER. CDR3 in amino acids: CASSQDIAGVDTGELFF. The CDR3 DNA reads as TGCGCCAGCAGCCAAGACATAGCGGGAGTGGACACCGGGGAGCTGTTTTTT.

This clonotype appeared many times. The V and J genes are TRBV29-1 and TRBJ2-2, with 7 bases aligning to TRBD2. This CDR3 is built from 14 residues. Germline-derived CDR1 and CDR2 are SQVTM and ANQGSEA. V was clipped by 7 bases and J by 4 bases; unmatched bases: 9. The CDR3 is CSAGRSLFTGELFF. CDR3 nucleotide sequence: TGCAGCGCCGGGAGGAGTCTCTTCACCGGGGAGCTGTTTTTT.

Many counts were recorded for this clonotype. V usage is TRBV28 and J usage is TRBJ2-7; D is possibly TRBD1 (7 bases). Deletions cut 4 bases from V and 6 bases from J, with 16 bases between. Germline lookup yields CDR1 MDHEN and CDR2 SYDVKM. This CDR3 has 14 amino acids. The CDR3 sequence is CASSSSGGLTEQYF. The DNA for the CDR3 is TGTGCCAGCAGTTCTTCAGGGGGGTTGACCGAGCAGTACTTC.

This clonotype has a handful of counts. For the CDR3, the DNA is TGCGCCAGCAGCTCGACAGGGGCCCTTGAAAAACTGTTTTTT. Its protein product is CASSSTGALEKLFF. V and J are TRBV5-1 and TRBJ1-4; 8 bases fit TRBD1. The CDR3 has 14 residues. Germline assignment: CDR1 SGHRS and CDR2 YFSETQ. Germline trimming cut 3 bases from V and 7 bases from J; bases unmatched to any gene: 5.

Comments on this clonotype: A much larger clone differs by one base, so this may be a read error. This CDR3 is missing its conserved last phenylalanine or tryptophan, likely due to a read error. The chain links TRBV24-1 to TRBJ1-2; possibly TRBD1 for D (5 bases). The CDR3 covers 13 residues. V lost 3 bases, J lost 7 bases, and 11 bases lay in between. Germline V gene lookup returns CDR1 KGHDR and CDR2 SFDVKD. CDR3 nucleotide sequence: TGTGCCACCAGTGATGCCGGGACTGGTGGCTACACCCTC. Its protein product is CATSDAGTGGYTL.